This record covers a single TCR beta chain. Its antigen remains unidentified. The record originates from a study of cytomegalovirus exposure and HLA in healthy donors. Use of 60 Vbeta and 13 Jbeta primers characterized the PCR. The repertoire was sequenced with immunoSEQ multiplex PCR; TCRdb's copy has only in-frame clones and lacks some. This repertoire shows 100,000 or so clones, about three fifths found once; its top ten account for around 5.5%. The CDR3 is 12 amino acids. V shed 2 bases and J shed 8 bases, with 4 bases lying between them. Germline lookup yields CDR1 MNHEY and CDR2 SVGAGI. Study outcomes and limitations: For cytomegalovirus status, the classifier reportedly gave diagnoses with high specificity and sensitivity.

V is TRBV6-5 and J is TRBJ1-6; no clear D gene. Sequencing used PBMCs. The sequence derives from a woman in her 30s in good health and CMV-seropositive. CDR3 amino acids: CASSYPDSPLHF. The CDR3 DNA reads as TGTGCCAGCAGTTACCCAGATTCACCCCTCCACTTT.